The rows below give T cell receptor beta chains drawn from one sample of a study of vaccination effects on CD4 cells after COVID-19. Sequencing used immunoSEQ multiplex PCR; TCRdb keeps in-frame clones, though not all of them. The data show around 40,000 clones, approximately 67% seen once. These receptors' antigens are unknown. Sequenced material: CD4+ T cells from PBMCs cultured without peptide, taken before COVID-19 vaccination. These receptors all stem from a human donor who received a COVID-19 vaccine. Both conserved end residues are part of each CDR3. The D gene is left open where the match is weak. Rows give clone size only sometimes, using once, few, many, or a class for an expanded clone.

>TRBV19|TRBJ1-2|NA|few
CASSGGAAAEGYTF
TGTGCCAGTAGTGGGGGCGCCGCGGCGGAAGGCTACACCTTC
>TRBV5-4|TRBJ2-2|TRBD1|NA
CASSPGQGGTGELFF
TGTGCCAGCAGCCCTGGACAGGGAGGTACCGGGGAGCTGTTTTTT
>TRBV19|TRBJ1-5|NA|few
CASRSRDPNQPQHF
TGTGCCAGTAGGAGCCGGGACCCTAATCAGCCCCAGCATTTT
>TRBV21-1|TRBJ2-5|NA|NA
CASSKGPAQAKETQYF
TGTGCCAGCAGCAAAGGGCCAGCCCAGGCGAAAGAGACCCAGTACTTC
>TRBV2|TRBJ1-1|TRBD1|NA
CASSGDSSQAFF
TGTGCCAGCAGTGGGGACAGTTCGCAAGCTTTCTTT
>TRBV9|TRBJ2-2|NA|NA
CASSVGQGTNTGELFF
TGTGCCAGCAGCGTAGGACAAGGGACGAACACCGGGGAGCTGTTTTTT
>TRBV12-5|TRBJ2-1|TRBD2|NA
CASGTSSGGGVGNEQFF
TGTGCTAGTGGAACATCTAGCGGGGGGGGAGTCGGCAATGAGCAGTTCTTC
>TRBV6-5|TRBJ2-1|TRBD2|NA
CASHVGGNYNEQFF
TGTGCCAGCCACGTGGGGGGGAACTACAATGAGCAGTTCTTC
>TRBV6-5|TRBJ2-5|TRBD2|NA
CASSAGLAQGTQYF
TGTGCCAGCAGCGCCGGACTAGCCCAAGGGACCCAGTACTTC
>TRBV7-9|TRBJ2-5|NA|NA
CASSLETQYF
TGTGCCAGCAGCTTGGAGACCCAGTACTTC
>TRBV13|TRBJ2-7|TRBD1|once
CASSFNPRTGAPDYEQYF
TGTGCCAGCAGCTTCAATCCCAGAACAGGGGCGCCAGACTACGAGCAGTACTTC
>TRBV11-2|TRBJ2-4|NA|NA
CASSSVGGRVAKNIQYF
TGTGCCAGCAGCTCCGTGGGGGGGCGGGTGGCCAAAAACATTCAGTACTTC
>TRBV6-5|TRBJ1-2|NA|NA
CASSYRSGGYGYTF
TGTGCCAGCAGTTACCGGTCGGGTGGCTATGGCTACACCTTC
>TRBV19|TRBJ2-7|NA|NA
CASSQRATAGHEQYF
TGTGCCAGTAGCCAAAGGGCGACGGCAGGGCACGAGCAGTACTTC
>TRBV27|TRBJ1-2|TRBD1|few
CASSTKTGFYGYTF
TGTGCCAGCAGTACAAAGACAGGGTTCTATGGCTACACCTTC
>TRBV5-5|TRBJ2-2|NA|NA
CASSKDGNTGELFF
TGTGCCAGCAGCAAGGACGGGAACACCGGGGAGCTGTTTTTT
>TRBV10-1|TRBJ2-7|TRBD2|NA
CASSERRGLAGDYEQYF
TGCGCCAGCAGTGAAAGACGGGGGCTAGCGGGAGACTACGAGCAGTACTTC
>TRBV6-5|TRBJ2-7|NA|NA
CASTPSGDYEQYF
TGTGCCAGCACCCCGTCGGGCGATTACGAGCAGTACTTC
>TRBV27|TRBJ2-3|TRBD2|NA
CASRTSGITDTQYF
TGTGCCAGCAGGACTAGCGGAATCACAGATACGCAGTATTTT
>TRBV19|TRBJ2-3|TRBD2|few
CASRQSGAASTDTQYF
TGTGCCAGTAGACAAAGCGGGGCAGCTAGCACAGATACGCAGTATTTT
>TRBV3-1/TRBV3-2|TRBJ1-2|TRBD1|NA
CASSQTLILLTGDGYTF
TGTGCCAGCAGCCAAACCCTCATCTTGCTCACAGGGGATGGCTACACCTTC
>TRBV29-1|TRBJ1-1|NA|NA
CSVRSTEAFF
TGCAGCGTTCGGTCCACTGAAGCTTTCTTT
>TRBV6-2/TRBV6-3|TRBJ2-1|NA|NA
CASSPPRDTYTNEQFF
TGTGCCAGCAGCCCTCCCCGGGACACTTACACCAATGAGCAGTTCTTC
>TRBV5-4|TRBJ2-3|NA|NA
CASTRLYTDTQYF
TGTGCCAGTACCCGACTCTACACAGATACGCAGTATTTT
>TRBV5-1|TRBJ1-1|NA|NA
CASVRDVQTGNTEAFF
TGCGCCAGCGTTCGGGATGTTCAGACAGGGAACACTGAAGCTTTCTTT
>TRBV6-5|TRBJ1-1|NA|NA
CASALGGPTEAFF
TGTGCCAGCGCGCTGGGGGGGCCAACTGAAGCTTTCTTT
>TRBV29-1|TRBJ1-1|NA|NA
CSAGQTVDTEAFF
TGCAGCGCCGGACAAACGGTCGACACTGAAGCTTTCTTT
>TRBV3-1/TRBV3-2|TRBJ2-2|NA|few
CASSQPTHTGELFF
TGTGCCAGCAGCCAGCCGACTCACACCGGGGAGCTGTTTTTT
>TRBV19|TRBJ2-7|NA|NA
CASSLGPGTPYEQYF
TGTGCCAGTAGTTTGGGACCAGGGACCCCCTACGAGCAGTACTTC
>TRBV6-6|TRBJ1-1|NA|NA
CASSSMNTEAFF
TGTGCCAGCAGTTCCATGAACACTGAAGCTTTCTTT
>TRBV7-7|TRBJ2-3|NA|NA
CASSLGLANTDTQYF
TGTGCCAGCAGCTTAGGGCTAGCGAACACAGATACGCAGTATTTT
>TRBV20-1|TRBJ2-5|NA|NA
CSAPRGETQYF
TGCAGTGCCCCGAGGGGGGAGACCCAGTACTTC
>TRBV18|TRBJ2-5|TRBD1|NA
CASSPGTGQETQYF
TGTGCCAGCTCACCAGGGACAGGGCAAGAGACCCAGTACTTC
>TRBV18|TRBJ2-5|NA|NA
CASSPPSTAAGETQYF
TGTGCCAGCTCACCACCCAGCACAGCGGCAGGGGAGACCCAGTACTTC
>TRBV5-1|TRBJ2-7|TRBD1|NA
CASRVGTGGNEQYF
TGCGCCAGCAGGGTAGGGACAGGGGGGAACGAGCAGTACTTC
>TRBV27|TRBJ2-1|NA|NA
CASAPRDLPGNEQFF
TGTGCCTCCGCCCCGCGGGACCTGCCCGGCAATGAGCAGTTCTTC
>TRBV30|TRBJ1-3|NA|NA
CAWGRAGDSFIGNTIYF
TGTGCCTGGGGCAGAGCTGGTGACTCTTTCATAGGAAACACCATATATTTT
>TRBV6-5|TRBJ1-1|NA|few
CASSLSGGRAEAFF
TGTGCCAGCAGCCTTTCGGGGGGGCGCGCTGAAGCTTTCTTT
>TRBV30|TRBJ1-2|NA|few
CAWSRRGADGYTF
TGTGCCTGGAGTAGAAGGGGCGCGGATGGCTACACCTTC
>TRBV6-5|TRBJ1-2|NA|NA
CASSRTVNYGYTF
TGTGCCAGCAGTAGGACAGTTAACTATGGCTACACCTTC
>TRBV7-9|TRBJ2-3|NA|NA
CASSFEGTTDTQYF
TGTGCCAGCAGCTTCGAGGGTACCACAGATACGCAGTATTTT
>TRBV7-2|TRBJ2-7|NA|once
CASSRARGGGAIYEQYF
TGTGCCAGCAGCCGCGCGAGGGGCGGGGGCGCCATCTACGAGCAGTACTTC
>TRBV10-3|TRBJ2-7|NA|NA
CAISASEGGEQYF
TGTGCCATCAGTGCCTCGGAAGGGGGAGAGCAGTACTTC
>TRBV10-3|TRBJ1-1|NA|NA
CAISVTGNTEAFF
TGTGCCATCAGTGTTACTGGGAACACTGAAGCTTTCTTT
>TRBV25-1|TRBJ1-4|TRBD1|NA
CASRDRDTEKLFF
TGTGCCAGCAGGGACAGGGATACTGAAAAACTGTTTTTT
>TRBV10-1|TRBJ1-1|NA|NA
CASSDWGSPNTEAFF
TGCGCCAGCAGTGACTGGGGGAGTCCTAACACTGAAGCTTTCTTT
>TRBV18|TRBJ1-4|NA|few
CASSPTGNEKLFF
TGTGCCAGCTCGCCGACAGGAAACGAAAAACTGTTTTTT
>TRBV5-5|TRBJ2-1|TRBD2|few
CASSGEGRPVRYNEQFF
TGTGCCAGCAGCGGGGAGGGAAGACCTGTCCGCTACAATGAGCAGTTCTTC
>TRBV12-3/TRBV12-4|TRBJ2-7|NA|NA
CATRGPLGEQYF
TGTGCCACCCGGGGACCCCTTGGCGAGCAGTACTTC
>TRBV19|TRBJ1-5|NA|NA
CASSILPLQPQHF
TGTGCCAGTAGTATCCTCCCCCTGCAGCCCCAGCATTTT
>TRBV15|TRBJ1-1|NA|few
CATSRADRGEAFF
TGTGCCACCAGCAGAGCGGATAGGGGTGAAGCTTTCTTT
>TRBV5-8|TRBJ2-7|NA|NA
CASSSAGTEQYF
TGTGCCAGCAGCTCAGCCGGGACAGAGCAGTACTTC